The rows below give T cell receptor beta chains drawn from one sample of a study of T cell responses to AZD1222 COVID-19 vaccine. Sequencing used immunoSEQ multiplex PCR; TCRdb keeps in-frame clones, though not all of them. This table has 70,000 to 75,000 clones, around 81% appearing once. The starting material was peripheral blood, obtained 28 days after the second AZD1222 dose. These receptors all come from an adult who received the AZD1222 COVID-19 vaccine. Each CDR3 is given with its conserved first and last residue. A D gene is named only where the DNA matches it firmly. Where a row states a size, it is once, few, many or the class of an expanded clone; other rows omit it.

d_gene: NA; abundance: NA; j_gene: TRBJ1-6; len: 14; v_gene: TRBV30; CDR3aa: CAWSKHRDNSPLHF; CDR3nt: TGTGCCTGGAGTAAACACAGGGACAATTCACCCCTCCACTTT
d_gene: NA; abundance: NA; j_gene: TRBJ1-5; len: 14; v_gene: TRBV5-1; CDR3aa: CASSLAGENQPQHF; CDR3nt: TGCGCCAGCAGCTTGGCCGGGGAGAATCAGCCCCAGCATTTT
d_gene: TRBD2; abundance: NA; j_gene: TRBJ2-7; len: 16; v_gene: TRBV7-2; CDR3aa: CASSLNSGSWGYEQYF; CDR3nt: TGTGCCAGCAGCTTAAATAGCGGGAGTTGGGGATACGAGCAGTACTTC
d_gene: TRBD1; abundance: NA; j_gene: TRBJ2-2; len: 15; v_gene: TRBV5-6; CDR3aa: CASRAGQGRTGELFF; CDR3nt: TGTGCCAGCAGAGCCGGACAGGGCCGCACCGGGGAGCTGTTTTTT
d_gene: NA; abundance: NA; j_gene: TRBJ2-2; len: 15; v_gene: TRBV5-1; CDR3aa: CASSLERGGTGELFF; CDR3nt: TGCGCCAGCAGCTTGGAAAGGGGAGGCACCGGGGAGCTGTTTTTT
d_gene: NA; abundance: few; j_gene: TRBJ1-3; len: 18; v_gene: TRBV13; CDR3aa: CASSFSPLTVTSGNTIYF; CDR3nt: TGTGCCAGCAGCTTCAGTCCCCTGACAGTCACCTCTGGAAACACCATATATTTT
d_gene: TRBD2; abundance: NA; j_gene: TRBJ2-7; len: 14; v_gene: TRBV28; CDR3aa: CASSTGTSGYEQYF; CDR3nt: TGTGCCAGCAGTACCGGGACTAGCGGTTACGAGCAGTACTTC
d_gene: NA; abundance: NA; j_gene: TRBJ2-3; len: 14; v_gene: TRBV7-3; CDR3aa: CASSLMGGPDTQYF; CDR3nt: TGTGCCAGCAGCTTAATGGGGGGCCCAGATACGCAGTATTTT
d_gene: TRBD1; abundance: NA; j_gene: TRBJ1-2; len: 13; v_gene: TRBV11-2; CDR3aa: CASSLGTGSGYTF; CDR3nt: TGTGCCAGCAGCTTAGGGACAGGGTCTGGCTACACCTTC
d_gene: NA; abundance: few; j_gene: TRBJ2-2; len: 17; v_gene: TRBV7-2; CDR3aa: CASSLGLPSLNTGELFF; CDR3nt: TGTGCCAGCAGCTTAGGATTGCCCTCGCTGAACACCGGGGAGCTGTTTTTT
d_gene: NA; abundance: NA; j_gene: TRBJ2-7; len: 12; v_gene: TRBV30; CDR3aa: CAWSVTGDEQYF; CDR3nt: TGTGCCTGGAGTGTAACGGGTGACGAGCAGTACTTC
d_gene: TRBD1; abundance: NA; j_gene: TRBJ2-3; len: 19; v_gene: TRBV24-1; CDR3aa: CATSDAAPPGTGGTDTQYF; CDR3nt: TGTGCCACCAGTGATGCTGCCCCCCCCGGGACAGGGGGCACAGATACGCAGTATTTT
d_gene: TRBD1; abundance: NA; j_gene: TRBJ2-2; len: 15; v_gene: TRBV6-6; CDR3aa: CASRKVQGATGELFF; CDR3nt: TGTGCCAGCAGGAAAGTACAGGGGGCCACCGGGGAGCTGTTTTTT
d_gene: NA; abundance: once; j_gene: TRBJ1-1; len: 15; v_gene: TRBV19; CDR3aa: CASSIVGGPDTEAFF; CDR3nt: TGTGCCAGTAGTATAGTAGGGGGGCCCGACACTGAAGCTTTCTTT
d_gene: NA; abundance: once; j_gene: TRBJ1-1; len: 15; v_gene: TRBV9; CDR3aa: CASSVGTGPDTEAFF; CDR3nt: TGTGCCAGCAGCGTAGGGACGGGCCCCGACACTGAAGCTTTCTTT
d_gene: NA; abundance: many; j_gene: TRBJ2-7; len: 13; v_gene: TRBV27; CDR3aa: CASIGTNSYEQYF; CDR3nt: TGTGCCAGCATTGGCACCAACTCCTACGAGCAGTACTTC
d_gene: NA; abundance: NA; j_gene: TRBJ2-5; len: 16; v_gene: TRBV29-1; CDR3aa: CSVGIQDRFVEETQYF; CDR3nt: TGCAGCGTTGGGATACAGGATCGTTTTGTCGAAGAGACCCAGTACTTC
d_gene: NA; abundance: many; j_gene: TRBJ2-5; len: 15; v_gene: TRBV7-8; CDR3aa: CASSSSGKGQETQYF; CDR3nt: TGTGCCAGCAGTTCATCTGGTAAGGGACAAGAGACCCAGTACTTC
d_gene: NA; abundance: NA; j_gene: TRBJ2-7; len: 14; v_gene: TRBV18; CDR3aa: CASSPGGGPYEQYF; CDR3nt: TGTGCCAGCTCACCAGGAGGCGGACCCTACGAGCAGTACTTC